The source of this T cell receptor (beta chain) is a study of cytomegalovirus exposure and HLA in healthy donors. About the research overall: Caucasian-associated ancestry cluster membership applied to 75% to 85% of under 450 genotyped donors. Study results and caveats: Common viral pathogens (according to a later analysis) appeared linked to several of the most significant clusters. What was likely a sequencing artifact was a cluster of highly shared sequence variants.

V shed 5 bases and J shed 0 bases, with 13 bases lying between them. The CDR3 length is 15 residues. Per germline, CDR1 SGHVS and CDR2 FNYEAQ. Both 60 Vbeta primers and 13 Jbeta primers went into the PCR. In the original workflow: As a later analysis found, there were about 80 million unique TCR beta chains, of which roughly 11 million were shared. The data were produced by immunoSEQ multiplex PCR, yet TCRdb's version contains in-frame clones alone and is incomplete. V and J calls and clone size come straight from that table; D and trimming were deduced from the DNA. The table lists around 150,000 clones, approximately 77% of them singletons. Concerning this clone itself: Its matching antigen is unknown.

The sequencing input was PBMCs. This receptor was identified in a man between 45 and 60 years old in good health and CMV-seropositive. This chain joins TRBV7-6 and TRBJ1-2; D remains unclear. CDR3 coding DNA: TGTGCCAGCAGCCTGACCCGGGAACCTAACTATGGCTACACCTTC. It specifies CASSLTREPNYGYTF.